The 7 T cell receptor beta chains given below trace back to one sample, sequenced in a study of cytomegalovirus exposure and HLA in healthy donors. The PCR had 60 Vbeta and 13 Jbeta primers. Sequencing was performed with immunoSEQ multiplex PCR; in TCRdb, only in-frame clones are kept and a portion is missing. The table includes 120,000 or so clones, about 80% detected once. The sequenced material came from PBMCs. All receptors come from a male donor in good health and CMV-seronegative.

This clone was seen more than once but under ten times. CDR3 coding DNA: TGTGCCAGCAGTTTCGCGTTGATGGGAGCCGAAAAACTGTTTTTT. Amino acids: CASSFALMGAEKLFF. J is TRBJ1-4 and V is TRBV28; D not resolved. Germline CDR1 and CDR2: MDHEN and SYDVKM. The length of the CDR3 is 15 residues. Trimming removed 3 bases from V and 8 bases from J, with 16 bases in between.

This chain links TRBV7-2 with TRBJ1-5, with 9 positions matching TRBD1. CDR3 size: 14 residues. The V gene end was trimmed by 1 base and the J gene end by 5 bases; junction bases not matched to a gene: 0. Germline-derived CDR1 and CDR2 are SGHTA and FQGNSA. The CDR3 coding sequence is TGTGCCAGCAGCTTAGGACAGGGGGATCAGCCCCAGCATTTT. Its protein is CASSLGQGDQPQHF.

The chain carries TRBV4-1 and TRBJ1-5, with D possibly TRBD1 on 5 matching bases. CDR3 length: 17 amino acids. The V and J ends lost 1 base and 6 bases respectively, with 19 bases between them. Germline V gene data show CDR1 as MGHRA and CDR2 as YSYEKL. CDR3 sequence reads: CASSQGGFGGVGQPQHF. CDR3 DNA: TGCGCCAGCAGCCAAGGTGGCTTTGGAGGGGTAGGTCAGCCCCAGCATTTT.

The sample holds one count of this clone. CDR3 DNA: TGTGCCAGCAGCGAGGGGAGCGGGAAAGGAAGGGAGCAGTACTTC. Translation gives CASSEGSGKGREQYF. The chain links TRBV9 to TRBJ2-7; 7 bases are a match to TRBD2. The germline V gene encodes CDR1 SGDLS and CDR2 YYNGEE. The CDR3 spans 15 residues. V dropped 3 bases and J dropped 7; count of bases not matched to a gene: 13.

This sequence joins TRBV6-5 and TRBJ1-5; tentative D call: TRBD1 (5 bases). Trimming removed 2 bases at V and 2 bases at J, with 13 bases between. CDR1 MNHEY and CDR2 SVGAGI come from the germline V gene. The CDR3 consists of 16 residues. Written as DNA, the CDR3 is TGTGCCAGCAGTTACCGAGCCTGGGGGGGCAATCAGCCCCAGCATTTT. Its protein product is CASSYRAWGGNQPQHF.

V gene TRBV27 combines with J gene TRBJ2-5; the match to TRBD2 covers 14 bases. The CDR3 spans 17 residues. Germline V gives CDR1 MNHEY, CDR2 SMNVEV (reference sequence). Trimming removed 4 bases from V and 4 bases from J; junction bases left unmatched: 8. The CDR3 DNA follows: TGTGCCAGCAGTTATAAAACCGGGACTAGCGGGGGAGAGACCCAGTACTTC. Translated: CASSYKTGTSGGETQYF.

This chain links TRBV7-9 with TRBJ1-5, with 10 nucleotides matching TRBD1. Germline V gene data show CDR1 as SEHNR and CDR2 as FQNEAQ (reference sequence). With 3 bases clipped from V and 0 bases from J, the junction kept 2 bases outside the gene matches. This CDR3 region has 16 residues. The CDR3 sequence: CASSLGQGPSNQPQHF. Written as DNA, the CDR3 is TGTGCCAGCAGCTTGGGACAGGGGCCTAGCAATCAGCCCCAGCATTTT.